This paragraph reports one TCR beta chain. TCRdb's copy holds only in-frame clones and misses some; the assay was immunoSEQ multiplex PCR. In the table there are 150,000 to 200,000 clones, roughly 92% of which are singletons. The sample belongs to a study of control samples from healthy donors and cancer patients. Trimming cost V 3 bases and J 0 bases, with 8 bases left between them. The CDR3 runs to 14 residues. The V gene's germline CDR1 is MNHNS and CDR2 SASEGT. The chain combines TRBV6-1 with TRBJ2-5; the D is unclear. Sample: blood. This sequence originates from a woman aged 18-30 years in good health. The CDR3 sequence is CASSDGWYQETQYF. The DNA for the CDR3 is TGTGCCAGCAGTGATGGTTGGTACCAAGAGACCCAGTACTTC.